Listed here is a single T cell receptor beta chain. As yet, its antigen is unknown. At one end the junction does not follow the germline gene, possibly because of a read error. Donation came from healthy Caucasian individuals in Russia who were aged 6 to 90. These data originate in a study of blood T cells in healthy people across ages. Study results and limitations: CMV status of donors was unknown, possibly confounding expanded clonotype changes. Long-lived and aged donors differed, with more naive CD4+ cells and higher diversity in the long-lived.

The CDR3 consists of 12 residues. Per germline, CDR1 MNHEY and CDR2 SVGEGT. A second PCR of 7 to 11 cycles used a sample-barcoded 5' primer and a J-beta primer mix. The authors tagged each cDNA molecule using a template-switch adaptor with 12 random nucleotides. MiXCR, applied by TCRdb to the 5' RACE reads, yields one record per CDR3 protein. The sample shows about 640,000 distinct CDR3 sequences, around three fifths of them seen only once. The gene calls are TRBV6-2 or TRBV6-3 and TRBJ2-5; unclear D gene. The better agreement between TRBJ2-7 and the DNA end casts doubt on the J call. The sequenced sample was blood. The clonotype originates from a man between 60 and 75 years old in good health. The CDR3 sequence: CASSHSVYEQYF. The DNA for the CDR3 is TGTGCCAGCAGTCACTCGGTATACGAGCAGTACTTC.